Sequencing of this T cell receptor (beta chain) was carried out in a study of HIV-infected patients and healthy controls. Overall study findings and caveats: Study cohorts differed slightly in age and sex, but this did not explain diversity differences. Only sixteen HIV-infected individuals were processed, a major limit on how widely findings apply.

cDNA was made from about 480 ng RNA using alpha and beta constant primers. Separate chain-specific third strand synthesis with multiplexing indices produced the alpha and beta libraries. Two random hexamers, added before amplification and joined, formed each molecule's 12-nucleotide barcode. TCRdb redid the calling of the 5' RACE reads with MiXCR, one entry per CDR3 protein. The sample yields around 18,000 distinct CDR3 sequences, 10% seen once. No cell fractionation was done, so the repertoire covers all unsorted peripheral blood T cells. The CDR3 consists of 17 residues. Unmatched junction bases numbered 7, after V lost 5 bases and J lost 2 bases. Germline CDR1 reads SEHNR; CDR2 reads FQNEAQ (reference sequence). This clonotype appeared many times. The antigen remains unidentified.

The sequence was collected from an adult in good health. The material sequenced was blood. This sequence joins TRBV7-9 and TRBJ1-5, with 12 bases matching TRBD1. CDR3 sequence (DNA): TGTGCCAGCAGCCTTGGGGACAGGGGGCGAGGCAATCAGCCCCAGCATTTT. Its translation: CASSLGDRGRGNQPQHF.